This record covers a single T cell receptor beta chain. Its antigen is not known. These data originate in a study of OX40 agonist ivuxolimab in advanced cancers. At the level of the study: Patients received ivuxolimab, an agonistic anti-OX40 (CD134) antibody. Study-wide results and limits: Doses of 0.1 to 3.0 mg/kg were accompanied by clonal expansion of CD4+ and CD8+ blood T cells by week 6. Among the least clonally expanded were partial responders at 0.1-3.0 mg/kg. There were, on average, more expanded clones in CD8+ T cells than in CD4+.

The length of the CDR3 is 14 residues. After removal of 7 bases from V and 2 bases from J, the junction contained 8 bases not matched to a gene. CDR1 and CDR2 (germline): MNHEY, SVGAGI. Measured with immunoSEQ multiplex PCR; TCRdb has only the in-frame clones, and not every one. Seen here are more than 20,000 clones, over 80% observed once, and the top ten hold roughly a fifth. This receptor was obtained from an adult with an advanced solid tumor such as melanoma, head and neck, liver or kidney cancer. The input for sequencing was CD4+ or CD8+ T cells sorted from blood, taken in a trial of the OX40 agonist ivuxolimab. V and J are TRBV6-5 and TRBJ2-7, with 7 bases identical to TRBD1. The CDR3 DNA sequence: TGTGCCAGCAACTACAGGGGTTCCGCCTACGAGCAGTACTTC. It codes for CASNYRGSAYEQYF.